A selection of T cell receptor beta chains follows, all from one sample in a study of persistence of HIV-infected CD4 T cells. Assay used: immunoSEQ multiplex PCR; TCRdb lists only in-frame clones, some missing. The sample records 35,000 to 55,000 clones, roughly 90% being singletons. For these receptors, no antigen is known. The starting material was CD4+ T cells sorted from PBMCs after roughly 18-hour stimulation, obtained from a patient who received antiretroviral therapy. These receptors came from an adult man with HIV who was CMV-seropositive. Both conserved end residues are part of each CDR3. The D gene is left open where the match is weak. For some rows the clone size is stated as once, few or many, or as a class when expanded; others skip it.

TRBV18	-	-	TRBJ1-1	CASSPWGTEAFF	TGTGCCAGCTCACCCTGGGGGACTGAAGCTTTCTTT
TRBV5-4	-	-	TRBJ2-3	CASSSPRQDTDTQYF	TGTGCCAGCAGCTCCCCAAGGCAAGACACAGATACGCAGTATTTT
TRBV11-1	-	-	TRBJ2-3	CASSSNRVGTDTQYF	TGTGCCAGCAGTTCTAACAGGGTAGGCACAGATACGCAGTATTTT
TRBV28	-	-	TRBJ1-3	CASSDYGGPGNTIYF	TGTGCCAGCAGTGACTATGGGGGGCCTGGAAACACCATATATTTT
TRBV5-1	-	TRBD1	TRBJ1-6	CASSSGTGASSYNSPLHF	TGCGCCAGCAGCTCAGGGACAGGCGCAAGCTCCTATAATTCACCCCTCCACTTT
TRBV10-3	-	-	TRBJ2-2	CASRESPGEGPRTGELFF	TGTGCCTCCAGGGAGTCCCCCGGAGAGGGGCCTCGCACCGGGGAGCTGTTTTTT
TRBV12-3/TRBV12-4	once	-	TRBJ1-1	CASSFRVDTEAFF	TGTGCCAGCAGTTTTCGGGTGGACACTGAAGCTTTCTTT
TRBV19	-	-	TRBJ2-7	CASSISGSAVGEQYF	TGTGCCAGTAGTATTTCGGGTTCCGCTGTCGGGGAGCAGTACTTC
TRBV9	few	-	TRBJ1-6	CASSPRGSDSTPLHF	TGTGCCAGCAGCCCCCGTGGCTCCGATTCCACACCCCTCCACTTT
TRBV4-1	-	-	TRBJ2-7	CASSQNARTYEQYF	TGCGCCAGCAGCCAAAATGCCAGAACCTACGAGCAGTACTTC
TRBV18	-	-	TRBJ2-2	CASSPGATNTGELFF	TGTGCCAGCTCACCGGGGGCCACGAACACCGGGGAGCTGTTTTTT
TRBV20-1	-	-	TRBJ1-1	CSASFRRPGMNTEAFF	TGCAGTGCTAGTTTTAGAAGGCCGGGAATGAACACTGAAGCTTTCTTT
TRBV5-1	-	TRBD1	TRBJ2-7	CASSGRGQGLLSDEQYF	TGCGCCAGCAGCGGAAGGGGACAGGGACTCCTTTCCGACGAGCAGTACTTC
TRBV28	-	-	TRBJ1-5	CASSSPGVGFNQPQHF	TGTGCCAGCAGTTCCCCCGGGGTGGGGTTCAATCAGCCCCAGCATTTT
TRBV4-1	-	-	TRBJ2-7	CASSQETGPVTYEQYF	TGCGCCAGCAGCCAAGAGACAGGACCGGTAACCTACGAGCAGTACTTC
TRBV6-1	-	-	TRBJ1-1	CASSEAGGKGRGAEAFF	TGTGCCAGCAGTGAAGCGGGGGGCAAAGGGAGGGGAGCTGAAGCTTTCTTT
TRBV4-2	-	TRBD2	TRBJ2-3	CASSQDYRSGGTDTQYF	TGTGCCAGCAGCCAAGATTATAGGAGCGGGGGCACAGATACGCAGTATTTT
TRBV18	-	-	TRBJ1-2	CASSLNPYGYTF	TGTGCCAGCTCACTTAACCCTTATGGCTACACCTTC
TRBV18	-	-	TRBJ2-1	CASSPRGQGPSGNEQFF	TGTGCCAGCTCACCACGAGGACAAGGCCCCTCGGGCAATGAGCAGTTCTTC
TRBV3-1/TRBV3-2	once	-	TRBJ1-4	CASSRGGSATNEKLFF	TGTGCCAGCAGCCGGGGGGGAAGCGCAACTAATGAAAAACTGTTTTTT
TRBV6-5	-	-	TRBJ1-6	CASTYGGSGNSPLHF	TGTGCCAGCACCTACGGGGGGTCCGGTAATTCACCCCTCCACTTT
TRBV7-9	-	-	TRBJ2-3	CASSLAGGTDTQYF	TGTGCCAGCAGCTTAGCAGGGGGCACAGATACGCAGTATTTT
TRBV10-3	-	-	TRBJ1-1	CAISQGVETEAFF	TGTGCCATCAGTCAGGGTGTAGAAACTGAAGCTTTCTTT
TRBV10-3	once	TRBD1	TRBJ1-6	CAISSTGTGDSPLHF	TGTGCCATCAGCTCGACCGGGACAGGGGATTCACCCCTCCACTTT
TRBV28	-	-	TRBJ1-2	CASSLIQGGYTF	TGTGCCAGCAGTTTGATCCAAGGAGGCTACACCTTC
TRBV27	-	TRBD1	TRBJ1-2	CASSLDRAGGYTF	TGTGCCAGCAGTTTGGACAGGGCCGGGGGCTACACCTTC
TRBV7-7	-	TRBD1	TRBJ2-2	CASSLEGGINAGELFF	TGTGCCAGCAGCTTAGAAGGGGGCATCAACGCCGGGGAGCTGTTTTTT